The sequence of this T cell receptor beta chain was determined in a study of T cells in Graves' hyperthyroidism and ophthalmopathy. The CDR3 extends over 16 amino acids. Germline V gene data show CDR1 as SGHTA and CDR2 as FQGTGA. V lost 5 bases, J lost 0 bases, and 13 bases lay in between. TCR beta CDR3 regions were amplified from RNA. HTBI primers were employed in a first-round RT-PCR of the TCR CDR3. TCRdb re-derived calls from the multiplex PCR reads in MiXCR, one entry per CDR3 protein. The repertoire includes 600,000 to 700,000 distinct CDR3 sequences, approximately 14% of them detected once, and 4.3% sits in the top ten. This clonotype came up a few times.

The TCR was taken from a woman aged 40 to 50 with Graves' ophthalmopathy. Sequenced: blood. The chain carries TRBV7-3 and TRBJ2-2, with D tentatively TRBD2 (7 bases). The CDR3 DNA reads TGTGCCAGCAGCCCCCTGGGGGGGCCGAACACCGGGGAGCTGTTTTTT. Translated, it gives CASSPLGGPNTGELFF. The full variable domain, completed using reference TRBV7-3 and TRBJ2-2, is GAGVSQTPSNKVTEKGKYVELRCDPISGHTALYWYRQSLGQGPEFLIYFQGTGAADDSGLPNDRFFAVRPEGSVSTLKIQRTERGDSAVYLCASSPLGGPNTGELFFGEGSRLTVL.